This TCR beta chain was identified in a study of blood T cell repertoires in COVID-19. As for the study in general: Nucleic acid was either cDNA or gDNA, and it came from T cells, B-cell-depleted T cells, or PBMCs.

Clones were read by immunoSEQ multiplex PCR, and TCRdb kept only the in-frame ones, dropping some. The sample includes fewer than 200,000 clones, approximately 80% seen only once; the top ten take roughly a sixth. The germline V gene has CDR1 MDHEN and CDR2 SYDVKM. The ends lost 5 bases at V and 4 bases at J; junction bases unmatched: 9. CDR3 length: 16 amino acids. Cohort placement rested on clinical history that participants reported themselves. The sequencing sample was made of PBMCs or T cells enriched from blood (not recorded which). This chain joins TRBV28 and TRBJ1-2; 11 bases line up with TRBD1. This sequence was found in a woman aged 50 to 60 who had recovered from COVID-19. CDR3: CASSPSGQGASYGYTF. Written as DNA, the CDR3 is TGTGCCAGCAGTCCTTCTGGACAGGGGGCCAGCTATGGCTACACCTTC.